This TCR beta chain was recorded in a study of T cells after somatic rescue of genetic block. Assay used: immunoSEQ multiplex PCR; TCRdb lists only in-frame clones, some missing. Here the sample spans around 64,000 clones, 92% being singletons. Source material: peripheral blood mononuclear cells (PBMCs). This TCR came from a man aged 35 to 55.

The CDR3 loop reads CASSVGRMGTESGSTDTQYF. The CDR3 region has the DNA TGTGCCAGCAGCGTAGGACGCATGGGGACAGAGAGCGGGAGCACAGATACGCAGTATTTT. The V call is TRBV9, the J call TRBJ2-3; TRBD1 might be the D (7 bases). The V end was cut by 0 bases, the J end by 0 bases, with 23 bases between. Germline lookup yields CDR1 SGDLS and CDR2 YYNGEE. The CDR3 consists of 20 residues.